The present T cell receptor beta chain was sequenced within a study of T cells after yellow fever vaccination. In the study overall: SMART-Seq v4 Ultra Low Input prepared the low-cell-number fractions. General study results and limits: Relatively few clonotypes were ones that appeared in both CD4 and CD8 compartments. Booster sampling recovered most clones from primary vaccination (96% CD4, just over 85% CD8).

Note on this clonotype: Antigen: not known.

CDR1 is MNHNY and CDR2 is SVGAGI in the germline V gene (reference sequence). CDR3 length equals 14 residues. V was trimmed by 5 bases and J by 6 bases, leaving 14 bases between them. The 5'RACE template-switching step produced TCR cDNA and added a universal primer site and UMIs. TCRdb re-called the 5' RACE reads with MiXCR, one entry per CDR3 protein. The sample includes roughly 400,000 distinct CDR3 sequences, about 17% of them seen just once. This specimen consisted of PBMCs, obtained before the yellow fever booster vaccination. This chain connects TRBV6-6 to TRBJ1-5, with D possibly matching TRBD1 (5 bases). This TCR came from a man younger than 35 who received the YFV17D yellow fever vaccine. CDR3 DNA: TGTGCCAGCAGTCCGACAGAGGTGGGTCAGCCCCAGCATTTT. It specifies CASSPTEVGQPQHF.